A selection of T cell receptor beta chains follows, all from one sample in a study of T cell responses to AZD1222 COVID-19 vaccine. Data came from immunoSEQ multiplex PCR; TCRdb stores just in-frame clones and leaves some out. Of 150,000 or so clones in the sample, about 87% were seen once. The specimen comprised peripheral blood, sampled on day 0 of AZD1222 vaccination. The source of these receptors is an adult in good health. Both conserved end residues are part of each CDR3. Fields, in order: D gene, clone size, J gene, V gene, CDR3 DNA, CDR3 protein. D genes are given only for firm matches. Rows give clone size only sometimes, using once, few, many, or a class for an expanded clone.

>TRBD1|.|TRBJ2-7|TRBV18
TGTGCCAGCTCACCTAAGGGACAGGGCGGCGAGCAGTACTTC
CASSPKGQGGEQYF
>TRBD1|.|TRBJ1-3|TRBV7-2
TGTGCCAGCAGCTCACGACAGGGGGTCCCTGGAAACACCATATATTTT
CASSSRQGVPGNTIYF
>.|.|TRBJ2-5|TRBV5-4
TGTGCCAGCAGCTTGGGATCGGACGACCAGTACTTC
CASSLGSDDQYF
>.|.|TRBJ2-1|TRBV3-1/TRBV3-2
TGTGCCAGCAGCCAAGAAAGACAGAAGTACAATGAGCAGTTCTTC
CASSQERQKYNEQFF
>.|few|TRBJ2-5|TRBV19
TGTGCCAGTAGGAGCCAAGAGACCCAGTACTTC
CASRSQETQYF
>TRBD1|.|TRBJ2-3|TRBV15
TGTGCCACCAGCAGGGCGGACAGGGCAGATACGCAGTATTTT
CATSRADRADTQYF
>.|few|TRBJ1-3|TRBV30
TGTGCCTGGAGTGTACCGACAGGCACTGGAAACACCATATATTTT
CAWSVPTGTGNTIYF
>.|.|TRBJ1-1|TRBV29-1
TGCAGCGTCTTCCAAATACCAGAAGCTTTCTTT
CSVFQIPEAFF
>TRBD2|once|TRBJ2-7|TRBV5-4
TGTGCCAGCAGCTTGGGGACTAGCGCCTACGAGCAGTACTTC
CASSLGTSAYEQYF
>.|.|TRBJ1-1|TRBV12-3/TRBV12-4
TGTGCCAGCGGGCGGAACACTGAAGCTTTCTTT
CASGRNTEAFF
>TRBD2|few|TRBJ2-2|TRBV6-1
TGTGCCAGCAGTGTTACCGGGACTAGCGGGAGAAAGTACGCCGGGGAGCTGTTTTTT
CASSVTGTSGRKYAGELFF
>.|.|TRBJ2-1|TRBV25-1
TGTGCCAGCAGGGCCGCAAGCTCCTACAATGAGCAGTTCTTC
CASRAASSYNEQFF
>.|.|TRBJ1-6|TRBV9
TGTGCCAGCAGGGGGCCCGGGGCTTCACCCCTCCACTTT
CASRGPGASPLHF
>.|.|TRBJ1-2|TRBV2
TGTGCCAGCAGTGAATGGATAGGGGGGAGCGGCTACACCTTC
CASSEWIGGSGYTF
>.|.|TRBJ2-7|TRBV6-5
TGTGCCAGCACCCCACTGGAGGGAAGGTCCTACGAGCAGTACTTC
CASTPLEGRSYEQYF
>TRBD2|.|TRBJ2-1|TRBV30
TGTGCCTGGACGCGGGGAGGGGATGAGCAGTTCTTC
CAWTRGGDEQFF
>.|.|TRBJ2-3|TRBV11-3
TGTGCCAGCAGGTTGACAGATACGCAGTATTTT
CASRLTDTQYF
>.|.|TRBJ2-2|TRBV7-3
TGTGCCAGCAGCACCAGTACCGGGGAGCTGTTTTTT
CASSTSTGELFF
>TRBD1|.|TRBJ2-3|TRBV24-1
TGTGCCACCAGTTCTAGACAGGGGGCGACAGATACGCAGTATTTT
CATSSRQGATDTQYF
>TRBD2|.|TRBJ2-3|TRBV5-6
TGTGCCAGCATACGAAGTGGTACTGGGCCAAGCGGGATTACAGATACGCAGTATTTT
CASIRSGTGPSGITDTQYF
>TRBD1|.|TRBJ1-6|TRBV6-2/TRBV6-3
TGTGCCAGCAGCGCCTACAGGGGCTTTAGTTCACCCCTCCACTTT
CASSAYRGFSSPLHF
>.|.|TRBJ2-1|TRBV19
TGTGCCAGTAGTCAAGACAGGTCTTACTACAATGAGCAGTTCTTC
CASSQDRSYYNEQFF
>.|.|TRBJ1-2|TRBV30
TGTGCCTGTTACACTCAGCTGAACTATGGCTACACCTTC
CACYTQLNYGYTF
>TRBD2|.|TRBJ2-2|TRBV4-1
TGCGCCAGCAGCCAAGGGACTAGGGACACCGGGGAGCTGTTTTTT
CASSQGTRDTGELFF
>.|.|TRBJ2-7|TRBV5-1
TGCGCCAGCAGCTTACGGTTAGGGGGTTCCTACGAGCAGTACTTC
CASSLRLGGSYEQYF
>TRBD1|.|TRBJ2-5|TRBV7-3
TGTGCCAGCACCCCGACAGGGGGAGAGACCCAGTACTTC
CASTPTGGETQYF
>TRBD2|.|TRBJ2-7|TRBV7-3
TGTGCCAGCAGCTTGTTTCCCGGACTAGCGGGAGACCCCTACGAGCAGTACTTC
CASSLFPGLAGDPYEQYF
>TRBD1|.|TRBJ1-1|TRBV27
TGTGCCAGCAGAGGACAGGGAGAACGCAGTTCTGCCCCTTTCTTT
CASRGQGERSSAPFF
>TRBD1|.|TRBJ1-4|TRBV4-3
TGCGCCAGCAGCCGGCGCGCGACAGGGACTGAAAAACTGTTTTTT
CASSRRATGTEKLFF
>TRBD1|.|TRBJ1-2|TRBV29-1
TGCAGCGTTCTCACCGGGACAGGGAATGGCTACACCTTC
CSVLTGTGNGYTF
>TRBD1|.|TRBJ1-2|TRBV14
TGTGCCAGCAGCCAAGTGGACAGGGAAGCGGGCTACACCTTC
CASSQVDREAGYTF
>.|.|TRBJ2-5|TRBV9
TGTGCCAGCAGCGTAGCTGATGAGACCCAGTACTTC
CASSVADETQYF
>.|.|TRBJ2-2|TRBV7-2
TGTGCCAGCAGCCGCCCCACCGGGGAGCTGTTTTTT
CASSRPTGELFF
>.|.|TRBJ2-3|TRBV11-3
TGTGCCAGCAGCTTAGATGGTTCGGATACGCAGTATTTT
CASSLDGSDTQYF
>TRBD1|.|TRBJ1-2|TRBV6-5
TGTGCCAGCAACCCGACAGGGGGAGGGTATGGCTACACCTTC
CASNPTGGGYGYTF
>.|.|TRBJ2-2|TRBV12-3/TRBV12-4
TGTGCCAGCAGTTTATACAGGGAGGGGGAGCTGTTTTTT
CASSLYREGELFF
>.|.|TRBJ1-3|TRBV18
TGTGCCAGCTCACCAATGAGCTCTGGAAACACCATATATTTT
CASSPMSSGNTIYF
>.|few|TRBJ2-2|TRBV4-3
TGCGCCAGCAGCCAAGTCGGTGTAGCCGGGGAGCTGTTTTTT
CASSQVGVAGELFF
>.|few|TRBJ1-2|TRBV3-1/TRBV3-2
TGTGCCAGCAGCCAAGAACGGGCGGATGGCTACACCTTC
CASSQERADGYTF
>.|.|TRBJ1-1|TRBV6-6
TGTGCCAGCAGTTTGGACCGCTCCGGGGAGGCTTTCTTT
CASSLDRSGEAFF